The clone carrying this T cell receptor beta chain was seen only a few times. Sequencing was performed with immunoSEQ multiplex PCR; in TCRdb, only in-frame clones are kept and a portion is missing. The data show about 440,000 clones, more than 85% seen once. This sample stems from a study of blood T cell repertoires in COVID-19. About the study: The study drew acute and convalescent COVID-19 samples from the United States, Italy and Spain.

The junction had 5 bases not matched to a gene; V was cut back by 3 bases and J by 8 bases. Germline V gene sequence: CDR1 LGHDT, CDR2 YNNKEL (reference sequence). CDR3 length: 13 amino acids. Sequenced: peripheral blood. The sequence came from a woman in her 30s with acute or convalescent COVID-19. The genes are TRBV3-1 (or the pseudogene TRBV3-2) and TRBJ1-2, with 8 nucleotides matching TRBD1. Here the CDR3 reads CASSHRGQGGYTF. For the CDR3, the DNA is TGTGCCAGCAGCCACAGGGGGCAGGGAGGCTACACCTTC.